Below, 11 T cell receptor beta chains from the same sample are listed, as sequenced in a study of OX40 agonist ivuxolimab in advanced cancers. Using immunoSEQ multiplex PCR, the repertoire was profiled, and TCRdb retains in-frame clones only, with some absent. The data show roughly 80,000 clones, roughly nine tenths seen once. Sequences were derived from CD4+ or CD8+ T cells sorted from blood, sampled in a trial of the OX40 agonist ivuxolimab. The receptors were sampled from an adult with an advanced solid tumor such as melanoma, head and neck, liver or kidney cancer.

The chain carries TRBV4-2 and TRBJ1-4; the D is unclear. V was trimmed by 4 bases and J by 2 bases, leaving 11 bases between them. The CDR3 covers 15 residues. Germline-derived CDR1 and CDR2 are LGHNA and YNFKEQ. This CDR3 reads CASSPRRATNEKLFF. CDR3 sequence (DNA): TGTGCCAGCAGCCCCCGGCGGGCCACTAATGAAAAACTGTTTTTT.

The genes are TRBV10-3 and TRBJ2-3; tentative D call: TRBD2 (5 bases). The V gene's germline CDR1 is ENHRY and CDR2 SYGVKD. V lost 3 bases to trimming and J lost 6 bases, with 10 bases between them. The CDR3 length is 13 residues. The CDR3 bases are TGTGCCATCAGTGAAACGACGGGGGATACGCAGTATTTT. Its translation: CAISETTGDTQYF.

The CDR3 loop reads CASSSPGTSGNTIYF. The CDR3 DNA reads TGTGCCAGCAGTAGCCCCGGGACATCTGGAAACACCATATATTTT. V is TRBV6-6 and J is TRBJ1-3; TRBD1 is a possible D gene (6 bases). CDR3 length: 15 amino acids. Germline V gene lookup returns CDR1 MNHNY and CDR2 SVGAGI (reference sequence). The ends were cut back, 5 bases at V and 1 base at J, with 12 bases in the middle.

The J gene is TRBJ2-5, the V gene TRBV6-6; the D gene is possibly TRBD1 (6 bases). Germline V gene data show CDR1 as MNHNY and CDR2 as SVGAGI (reference sequence). There are 14 residues in the CDR3. Trimming shortened V by 2 bases and J by 5 bases, and 12 bases separated the two germline ends. This CDR3 is CASSYQLRGETQYF. CDR3 coding DNA: TGTGCCAGCAGTTACCAACTCAGGGGCGAGACCCAGTACTTC.

This chain uses TRBV5-1 with TRBJ2-3, with D tentatively TRBD2 (5 bases). This CDR3 has 15 amino acids. Trimming removed 5 bases at V and 0 bases at J, with 13 bases between. Germline CDR1 is SGHRS and CDR2 is YFSETQ. The CDR3: CASRPEGKSTDTQYF. DNA for the CDR3: TGCGCCAGCAGGCCCGAGGGAAAAAGCACAGATACGCAGTATTTT.

About this clone itself: The junction and the germline gene differ at one end; a read error may be behind it. The chain employs TRBV5-1 and TRBJ2-5; 11 bases fit TRBD1. Germline V gives CDR1 SGHRS, CDR2 YFSETQ. This CDR3 comprises 16 residues. The CDR3 here is CAGSGGTGGYQETQYF. As DNA, the CDR3 is TGCGCCGGCAGCGGCGGGACAGGGGGTTACCAAGAGACCCAGTACTTC.

The chain recombines TRBV11-3 with TRBJ1-1; D ambiguous. V lost 5 bases and J lost 0, with 16 bases in between. This CDR3 contains 16 residues. Germline V lookup: CDR1 SGHNT, CDR2 YENEEA. The CDR3: CASSQGRWDMNTEAFF. As DNA, the CDR3 is TGTGCCAGCAGCCAAGGCCGGTGGGATATGAACACTGAAGCTTTCTTT.

V gene TRBV19 combines with J gene TRBJ1-6; TRBD1 aligns across 11 bases. V trimming: 4 bases; J trimming: 10 bases; junction bases outside the gene matches: 3. Germline assignment: CDR1 LNHDA and CDR2 SQIVND (reference sequence). The CDR3 covers 14 residues. This chain's CDR3 is CASSTRDRGSPLHF. CDR3 coding DNA: TGTGCCAGTAGTACCCGGGACAGGGGGTCACCCCTCCACTTT.

The CDR3 nucleotides read TGTGCCAGCAGTTACTTGCGGGACAGTTTCTACGAGCAGTACTTC. It translates to CASSYLRDSFYEQYF. This chain links TRBV6-5 with TRBJ2-7; the D gene is possibly TRBD1 (7 bases). Germline CDR1 reads MNHEY; CDR2 reads SVGAGI. This CDR3 comprises 15 residues. V was clipped by 1 base and J by 3 bases, with 13 bases between them.

This clone showed up just once. The chain employs TRBV7-9 and TRBJ1-2; a possible D gene is TRBD1 (5 bases). V lost 4 bases and J 7 bases, leaving 16 bases between the germline ends. The CDR3 loop spans 14 amino acids. The germline V gene encodes CDR1 SEHNR and CDR2 FQNEAQ (reference sequence). CDR3 bases: TGTGCCAGCAGCTACCCAGGGAGTCTTGGTGGCTACACCTTC. Amino acid sequence: CASSYPGSLGGYTF.

This CDR3 reads CASSLRPAEEETQYF. CDR3 sequence (DNA): TGTGCCAGCAGCTTACGCCCAGCGGAAGAAGAGACCCAGTACTTC. V and J are TRBV7-3 and TRBJ2-5, with D perhaps matching TRBD2 (5 bases). Per the germline V gene, CDR1 is SGHTA and CDR2 is FQGTGA. The V end lost 2 bases, the J end lost 3 bases, and 13 bases lay between the germline ends. The CDR3 sequence is 15 residues long.